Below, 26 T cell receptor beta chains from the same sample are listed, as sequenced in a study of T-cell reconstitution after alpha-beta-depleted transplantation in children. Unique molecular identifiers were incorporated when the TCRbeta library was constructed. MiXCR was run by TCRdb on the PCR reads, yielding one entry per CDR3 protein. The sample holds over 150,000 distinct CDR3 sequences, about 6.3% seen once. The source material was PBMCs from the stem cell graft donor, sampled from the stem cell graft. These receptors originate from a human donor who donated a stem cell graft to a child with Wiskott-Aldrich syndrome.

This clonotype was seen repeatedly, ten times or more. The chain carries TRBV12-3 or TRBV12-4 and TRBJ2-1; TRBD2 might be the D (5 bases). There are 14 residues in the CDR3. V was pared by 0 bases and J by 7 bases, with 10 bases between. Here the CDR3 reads CASSLAGVRNEQFF. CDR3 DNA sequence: TGTGCCAGCAGTTTAGCGGGAGTACGGAATGAGCAGTTCTTC.

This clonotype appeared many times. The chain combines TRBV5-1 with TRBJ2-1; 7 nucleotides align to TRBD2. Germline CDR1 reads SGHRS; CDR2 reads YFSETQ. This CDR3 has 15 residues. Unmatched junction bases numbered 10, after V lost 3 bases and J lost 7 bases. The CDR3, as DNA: TGCGCCAGCAGCTCGACAGCGTCGGGGGGAAATGAGCAGTTCTTC. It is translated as CASSSTASGGNEQFF.

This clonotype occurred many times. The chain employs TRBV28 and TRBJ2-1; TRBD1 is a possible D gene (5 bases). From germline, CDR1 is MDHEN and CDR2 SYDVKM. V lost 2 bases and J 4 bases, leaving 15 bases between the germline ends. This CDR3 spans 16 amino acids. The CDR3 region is CASSLRTHPSYNEQFF. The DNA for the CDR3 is TGTGCCAGCAGTTTACGGACACACCCGTCTTACAATGAGCAGTTCTTC.

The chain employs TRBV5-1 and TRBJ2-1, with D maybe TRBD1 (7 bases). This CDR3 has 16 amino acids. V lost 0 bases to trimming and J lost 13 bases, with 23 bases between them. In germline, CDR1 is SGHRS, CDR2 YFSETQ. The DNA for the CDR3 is TGCGCCAGCAGCTTGGATGGGCAGGGGGGTCCACCCAGACAGTTCTTC. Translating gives CASSLDGQGGPPRQFF.

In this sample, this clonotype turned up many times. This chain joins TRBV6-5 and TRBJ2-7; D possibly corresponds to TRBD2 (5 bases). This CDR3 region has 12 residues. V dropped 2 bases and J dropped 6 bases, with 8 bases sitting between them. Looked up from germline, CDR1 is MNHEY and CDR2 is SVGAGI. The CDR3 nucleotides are TGTGCCAGCAGTTACATAGGAGGCGAGCAGTACTTC. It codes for CASSYIGGEQYF.

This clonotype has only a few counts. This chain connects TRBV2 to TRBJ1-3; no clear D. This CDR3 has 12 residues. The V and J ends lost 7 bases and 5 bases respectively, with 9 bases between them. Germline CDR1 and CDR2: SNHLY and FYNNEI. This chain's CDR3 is CASIARRNTIYF. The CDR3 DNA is TGTGCCAGCATCGCAAGAAGAAACACCATATATTTT. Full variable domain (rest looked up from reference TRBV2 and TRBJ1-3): EPEVTQTPSHQVTQMGQEVILRCVPISNHLYFYWYRQILGQKVEFLVSFYNNEISEKSEIFDDQFSVERPDGSNFTLKIRSTKLEDSAMYFCASIARRNTIYFGEGSWLTVV.

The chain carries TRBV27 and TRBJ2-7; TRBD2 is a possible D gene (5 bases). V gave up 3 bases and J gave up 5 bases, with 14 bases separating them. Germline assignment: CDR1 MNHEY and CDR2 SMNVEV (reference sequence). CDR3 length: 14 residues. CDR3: CASSFYPGSHEQYF. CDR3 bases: TGTGCCAGCAGTTTCTATCCGGGGTCCCACGAGCAGTACTTC.

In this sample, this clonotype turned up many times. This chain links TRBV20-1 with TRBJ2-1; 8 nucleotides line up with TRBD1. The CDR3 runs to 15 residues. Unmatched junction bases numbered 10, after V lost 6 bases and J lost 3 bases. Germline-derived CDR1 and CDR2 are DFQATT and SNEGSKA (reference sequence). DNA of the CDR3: TGCAGTGCCCGAGCCCGGGACAGGCTCTACAATGAGCAGTTCTTC. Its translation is CSARARDRLYNEQFF.

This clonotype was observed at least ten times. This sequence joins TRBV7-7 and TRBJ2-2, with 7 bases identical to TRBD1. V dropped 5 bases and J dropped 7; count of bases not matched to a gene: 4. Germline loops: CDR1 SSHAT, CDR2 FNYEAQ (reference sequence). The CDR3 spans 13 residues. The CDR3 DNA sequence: TGTGCCAGCAGCAGGACAGGTCGCGGGGAGCTGTTTTTT. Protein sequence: CASSRTGRGELFF.

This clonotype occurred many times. CDR3 amino acids: CASSLVPGLANEQFF. The CDR3 nucleotides read TGTGCCAGCAGCTTAGTTCCGGGACTAGCGAATGAGCAGTTCTTC. The chain employs TRBV11-2 and TRBJ2-1, with 10 bases aligning to TRBD2. The CDR3 has 15 residues. Germline-derived CDR1 and CDR2 are SGHAT and FQNNGV. V was clipped by 1 base and J by 7 bases; unmatched bases: 4.

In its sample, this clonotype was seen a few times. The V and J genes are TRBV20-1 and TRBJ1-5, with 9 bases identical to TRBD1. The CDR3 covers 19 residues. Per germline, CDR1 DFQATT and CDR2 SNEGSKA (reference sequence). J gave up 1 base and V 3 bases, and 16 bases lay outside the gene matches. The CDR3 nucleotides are TGCAGTGCTAGCAACGACAGGGGGGATGGGGATAGGAGCAATCAGCCCCAGCATTTT. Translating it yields CSASNDRGDGDRSNQPQHF.

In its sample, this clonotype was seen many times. CDR3 amino acids: CASSYSLTSGEGQFF. DNA for the CDR3: TGTGCCAGCAGTTACTCATTGACTAGCGGGGAAGGACAGTTCTTC. The V gene is TRBV6-5, the J gene TRBJ2-1, with 11 bases matching TRBD2. The CDR3 consists of 15 residues. Looked up from germline, CDR1 is MNHEY and CDR2 is SVGAGI. V gave up 0 bases and J gave up 13 bases; unmatched junction bases: 8.

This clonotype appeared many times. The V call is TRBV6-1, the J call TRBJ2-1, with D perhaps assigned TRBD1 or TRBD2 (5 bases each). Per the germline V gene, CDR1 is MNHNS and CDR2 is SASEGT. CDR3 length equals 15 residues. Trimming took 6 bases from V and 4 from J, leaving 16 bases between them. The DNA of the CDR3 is TGTGCCAGCAGCGATCCCCGGGACCGGTACAATGAGCAGTTCTTC. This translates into CASSDPRDRYNEQFF.

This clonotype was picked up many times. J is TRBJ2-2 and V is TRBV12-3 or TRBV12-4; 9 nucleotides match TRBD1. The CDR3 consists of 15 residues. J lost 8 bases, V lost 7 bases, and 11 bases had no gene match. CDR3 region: CASISRQGVAGELFF. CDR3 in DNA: TGTGCCAGCATTAGCAGACAGGGGGTGGCGGGGGAGCTGTTTTTT.

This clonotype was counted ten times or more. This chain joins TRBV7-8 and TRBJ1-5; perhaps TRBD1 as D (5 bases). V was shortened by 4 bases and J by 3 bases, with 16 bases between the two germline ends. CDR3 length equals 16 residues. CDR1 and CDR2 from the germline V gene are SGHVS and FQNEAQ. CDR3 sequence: CASSSDSPRYNQPQHF. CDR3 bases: TGTGCCAGCAGCTCCGACAGTCCCCGTTACAATCAGCCCCAGCATTTT.

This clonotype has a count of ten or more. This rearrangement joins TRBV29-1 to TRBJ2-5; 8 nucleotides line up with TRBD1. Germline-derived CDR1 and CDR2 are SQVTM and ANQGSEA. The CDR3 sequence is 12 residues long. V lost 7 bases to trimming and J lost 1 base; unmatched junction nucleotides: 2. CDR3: CSGGTGQETQYF. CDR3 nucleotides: TGCAGCGGTGGGACAGGCCAAGAGACCCAGTACTTC.

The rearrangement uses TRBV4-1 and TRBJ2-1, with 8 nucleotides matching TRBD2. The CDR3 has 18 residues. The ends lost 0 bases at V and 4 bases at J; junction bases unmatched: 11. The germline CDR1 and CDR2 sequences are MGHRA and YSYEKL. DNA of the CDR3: TGCGCCAGCAGCCAAGAATATAGCGGGACATGGGGGTACAATGAGCAGTTCTTC. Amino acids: CASSQEYSGTWGYNEQFF.

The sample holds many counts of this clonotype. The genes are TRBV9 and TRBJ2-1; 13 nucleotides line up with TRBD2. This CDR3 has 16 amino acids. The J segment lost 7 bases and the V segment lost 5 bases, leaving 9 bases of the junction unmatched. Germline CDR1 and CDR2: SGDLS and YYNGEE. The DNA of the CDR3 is TGTGCCAGCAGTTCGGATGGACTAGCGGGAGAAAATGAGCAGTTCTTC. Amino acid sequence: CASSSDGLAGENEQFF.

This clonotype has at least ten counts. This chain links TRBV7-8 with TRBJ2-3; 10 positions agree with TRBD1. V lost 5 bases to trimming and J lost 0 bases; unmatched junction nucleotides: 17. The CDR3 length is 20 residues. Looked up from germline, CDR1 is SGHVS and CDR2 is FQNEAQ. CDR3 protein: CASSLPKTGGATPSTDTQYF. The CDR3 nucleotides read TGTGCCAGCAGCCTACCTAAGACAGGGGGCGCCACCCCTAGCACAGATACGCAGTATTTT.

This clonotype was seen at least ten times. CDR3 nucleotide sequence: TGTGCCAGCAGTCGGACGTCGGCTGGAGGGAATTCACCCCTCCACTTT. As protein: CASSRTSAGGNSPLHF. The chain joins TRBV27 to TRBJ1-6, with D unclear. Germline-derived CDR1 and CDR2 are MNHEY and SMNVEV (reference sequence). Between the trimmed V and J ends, which lost 5 bases and 7 bases, there was a span of 18 bases. This CDR3 comprises 16 residues.

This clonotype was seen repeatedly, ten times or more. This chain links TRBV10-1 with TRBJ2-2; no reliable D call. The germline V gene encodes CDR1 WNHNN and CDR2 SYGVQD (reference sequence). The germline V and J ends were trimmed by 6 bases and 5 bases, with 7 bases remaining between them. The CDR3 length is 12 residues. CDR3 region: CASSPQTGELFF. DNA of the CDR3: TGCGCCAGCAGCCCACAAACCGGGGAGCTGTTTTTT.

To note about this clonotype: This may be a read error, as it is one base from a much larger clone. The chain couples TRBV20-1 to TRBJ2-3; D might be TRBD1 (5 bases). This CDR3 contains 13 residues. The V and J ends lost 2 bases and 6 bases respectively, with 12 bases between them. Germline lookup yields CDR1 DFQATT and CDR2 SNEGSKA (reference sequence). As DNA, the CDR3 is TGCAGTGCTAGAACGTCAGGGCGGGATACGCAGTATTTT. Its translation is CSARTSGRDTQYF.

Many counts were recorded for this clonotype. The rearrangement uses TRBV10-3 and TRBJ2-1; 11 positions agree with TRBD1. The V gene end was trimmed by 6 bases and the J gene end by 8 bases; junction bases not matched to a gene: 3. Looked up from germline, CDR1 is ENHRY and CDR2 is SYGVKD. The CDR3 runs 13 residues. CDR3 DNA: TGTGCCATCAGCGGGACAGGGGGTGATGAGCAGTTCTTC. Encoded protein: CAISGTGGDEQFF.

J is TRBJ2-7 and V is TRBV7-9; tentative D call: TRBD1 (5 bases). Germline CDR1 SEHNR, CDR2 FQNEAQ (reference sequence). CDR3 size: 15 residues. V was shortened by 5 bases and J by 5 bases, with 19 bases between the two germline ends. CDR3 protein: CASSQPQTPRDEQYF. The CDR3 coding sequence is TGTGCCAGCAGCCAACCGCAGACCCCCAGGGACGAGCAGTACTTC.

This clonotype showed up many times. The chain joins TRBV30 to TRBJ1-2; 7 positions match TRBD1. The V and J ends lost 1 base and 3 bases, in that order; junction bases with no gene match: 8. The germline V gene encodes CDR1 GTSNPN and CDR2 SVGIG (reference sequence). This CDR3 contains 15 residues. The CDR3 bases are TGTGCCTGGAGTGCCGTGACAGGGTTCCACTATGGCTACACCTTC. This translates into CAWSAVTGFHYGYTF.

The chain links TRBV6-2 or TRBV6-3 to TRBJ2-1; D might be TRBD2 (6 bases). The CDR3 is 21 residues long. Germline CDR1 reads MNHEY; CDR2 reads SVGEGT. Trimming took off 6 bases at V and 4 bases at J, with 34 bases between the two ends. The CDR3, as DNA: TGTGCCAGCAGCCCCCTCGTCGAGCTCTGGGTCCGGAGGGCCACATACAATGAGCAGTTCTTC. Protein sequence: CASSPLVELWVRRATYNEQFF.